The rows below give T cell receptor beta chains drawn from one sample of a study of cytomegalovirus exposure and HLA in healthy donors. Profiling relied on immunoSEQ multiplex PCR, and the TCRdb table lists in-frame clones only, not all of them. The table includes 130,000 to 150,000 clones, roughly 76% detected once. Sequencing input: PBMCs. These receptors all come from a man aged 18 to 35 in good health and CMV-seronegative. The CDR3 runs from the conserved cysteine through the conserved F or W. D genes are given only for firm matches. Not all rows give a size; the values are once, few, many and, for expanded clones, a class.

>-|TRBV12-5|TRBJ1-2|-
CASGLVIVGGSEGYTF
TGTGCTAGTGGTTTGGTTATAGTGGGCGGGAGCGAGGGTTACACCTTC
>-|TRBV30|TRBJ2-3|-
CAWSVARTDTQYF
TGTGCCTGGAGTGTAGCGCGCACAGATACGCAGTATTTT
>-|TRBV2|TRBJ2-3|-
CASRYTDTQYF
TGTGCCAGCAGATACACAGATACGCAGTATTTT
>-|TRBV7-9|TRBJ1-1|-
CASSYLTGLGNTEAFF
TGTGCCAGCAGCTATCTCACGGGGTTAGGAAACACTGAAGCTTTCTTT
>TRBD2|TRBV15|TRBJ2-1|-
CATSRVTSAGATSRYNEQFF
TGTGCCACCAGCAGAGTCACCAGTGCGGGAGCGACATCGAGATACAATGAGCAGTTCTTC
>-|TRBV10-3|TRBJ2-1|-
CAISDPAGNEQFF
TGTGCCATCAGTGATCCGGCGGGAAATGAGCAGTTCTTC
>TRBD1|TRBV29-1|TRBJ2-7|-
CSVGLGQGAYEQYF
TGCAGCGTTGGACTAGGACAGGGGGCTTACGAGCAGTACTTC
>-|TRBV19|TRBJ1-1|-
CASSSTVNTEAFF
TGTGCCAGTAGTAGCACAGTGAACACTGAAGCTTTCTTT
>TRBD1|TRBV5-8|TRBJ2-5|-
CASSSWDRAQETQYF
TGTGCCAGCAGCTCCTGGGACAGGGCCCAAGAGACCCAGTACTTC
>TRBD1|TRBV18|TRBJ1-1|-
CASSPPQGADTEAFF
TGTGCCAGCTCACCACCTCAGGGGGCGGACACTGAAGCTTTCTTT
>-|TRBV2|TRBJ2-1|-
CASSASISQGLHYNEQFF
TGTGCCAGCAGTGCGAGTATTTCTCAGGGTCTCCACTACAATGAGCAGTTCTTC
>TRBD2|TRBV7-3|TRBJ2-5|-
CASSLVGGGETQYF
TGTGCCAGCAGCTTAGTGGGCGGGGGGGAGACCCAGTACTTC
>TRBD2|TRBV7-9|TRBJ2-3|-
CASSLGGGGGTDTQYF
TGTGCCAGCAGCTTAGGAGGCGGGGGGGGCACAGATACGCAGTATTTT
>-|TRBV2|TRBJ2-2|-
CASSEEGQGNTGELFF
TGTGCCAGCAGTGAAGAGGGTCAGGGAAACACCGGGGAGCTGTTTTTT
>TRBD2|TRBV19|TRBJ2-7|-
CASSTGAGGNYEQYF
TGTGCCAGTAGTACCGGAGCGGGAGGGAACTACGAGCAGTACTTC
>-|TRBV15|TRBJ1-5|-
CATSRQDQPQHF
TGTGCCACCAGCAGGCAGGATCAGCCCCAGCATTTT
>TRBD1|TRBV30|TRBJ1-4|once
CAWSEGAIEKLFF
TGTGCCTGGAGCGAGGGGGCGATTGAAAAACTGTTTTTT
>-|TRBV7-6|TRBJ2-7|-
CASSLNPSYEQYF
TGTGCCAGCAGCCTTAATCCCTCCTACGAGCAGTACTTC